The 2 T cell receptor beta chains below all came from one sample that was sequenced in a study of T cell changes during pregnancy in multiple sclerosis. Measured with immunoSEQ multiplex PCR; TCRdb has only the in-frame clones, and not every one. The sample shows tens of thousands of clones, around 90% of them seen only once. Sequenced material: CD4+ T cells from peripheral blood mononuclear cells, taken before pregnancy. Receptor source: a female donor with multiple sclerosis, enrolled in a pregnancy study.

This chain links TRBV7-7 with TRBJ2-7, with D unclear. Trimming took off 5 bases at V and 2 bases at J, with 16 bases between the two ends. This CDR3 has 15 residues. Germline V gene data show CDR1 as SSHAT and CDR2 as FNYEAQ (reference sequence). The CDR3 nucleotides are TGTGCCAGCAGCGAGTTAACGCCCGCTCCCTACGAGCAGTACTTC. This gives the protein CASSELTPAPYEQYF.

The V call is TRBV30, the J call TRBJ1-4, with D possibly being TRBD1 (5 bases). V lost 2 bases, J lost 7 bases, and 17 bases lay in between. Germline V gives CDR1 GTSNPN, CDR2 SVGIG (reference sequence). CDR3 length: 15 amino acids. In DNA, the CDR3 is TGTGCCTGGAGTCCCCGTGCGACAGTGGGTGAAAAACTGTTTTTT. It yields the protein CAWSPRATVGEKLFF.